Each of the 12 T cell receptor beta chains below was sequenced from the same sample in a study of cytomegalovirus exposure and HLA in healthy donors. Primers for the PCR totalled 60 Vbeta and 13 Jbeta. Sequencing used immunoSEQ multiplex PCR; TCRdb keeps in-frame clones, though not all of them. The table has around 180,000 clones, 85% to 90% seen once. Sequencing used PBMCs. The receptors were sampled from a woman aged 18 to 35 in good health and CMV-seronegative.

This clone was recorded a few times. CDR3 region: CASTTGGAGNTEAFF. CDR3 in DNA: TGTGCCAGCACAACGGGGGGGGCTGGGAACACTGAAGCTTTCTTT. The V call is TRBV6-1, the J call TRBJ1-1, with a possible D match to TRBD1 (6 bases). V was pared by 7 bases and J by 1 base, with 16 bases between. The length of the CDR3 is 15 residues. The V gene's germline CDR1 is MNHNS and CDR2 SASEGT.

On this clone itself: The junction shows a germline mismatch at one end, possibly a read error. This chain links TRBV27 with TRBJ2-1, with D tentatively TRBD2 (5 bases). CDR1 MNHEY and CDR2 SMNVEV come from the germline V gene (reference sequence). The CDR3 is 16 residues long. The chain's CDR3 is CAGSLSSGDSYNEQFF. CDR3 nucleotides: TGTGCCGGCAGTTTATCCTCCGGGGATTCCTACAATGAGCAGTTCTTC.

The chain links TRBV11-2 to TRBJ1-4, with 10 bases aligning to TRBD1. The CDR3 consists of 16 residues. The germline V gene has CDR1 SGHAT and CDR2 FQNNGV. With 6 bases clipped from V and 8 bases from J, the junction kept 12 bases outside the gene matches. CDR3 residues: CASRKLGQGIDEKLFF. DNA of the CDR3: TGTGCCAGCAGAAAGCTGGGACAGGGGATTGACGAAAAACTGTTTTTT.

The gene calls are TRBV19 and TRBJ2-3; 11 bases line up with TRBD2. J gave up 4 bases and V 3 bases, and 3 bases lay outside the gene matches. Germline V gives CDR1 LNHDA, CDR2 SQIVND (reference sequence). The CDR3 is 15 residues long. The CDR3 here is CASSMPGLAADTQYF. The DNA of the CDR3 is TGTGCCAGTAGTATGCCGGGACTAGCGGCAGATACGCAGTATTTT.

This clone appeared once. The J gene is TRBJ2-5, the V gene TRBV10-2; 11 bases map to TRBD2. The germline CDR1 and CDR2 sequences are WSHSY and SAAADI. Germline trimming cut 7 bases from V and 1 base from J; bases unmatched to any gene: 14. The CDR3 covers 18 residues. The CDR3 bases are TGCGCCAGCACCCCGCCCCCCACTAGCGGGGGCCTCCAAGAGACCCAGTACTTC. Residues: CASTPPPTSGGLQETQYF.

This chain uses TRBV5-4 with TRBJ2-7; 8 bases match TRBD1. The germline CDR1 and CDR2 sequences are SGHNT and YYREEE (reference sequence). The CDR3 spans 12 residues. J gave up 3 bases and V 5 bases, and 1 base lay outside the gene matches. Here the CDR3 reads CASRGTGYEQYF. CDR3 nucleotide sequence: TGTGCCAGCAGGGGGACAGGCTACGAGCAGTACTTC.

The V gene is TRBV6-5, the J gene TRBJ2-7; no firm D call. Trimming shortened V by 0 bases and J by 2 bases, and 11 bases separated the two germline ends. The length of the CDR3 is 15 residues. The germline CDR1 and CDR2 sequences are MNHEY and SVGAGI. The chain's CDR3 is CASSYSAGPTYEQYF. The CDR3 DNA sequence: TGTGCCAGCAGTTACTCGGCAGGTCCAACCTACGAGCAGTACTTC.

This sequence joins TRBV18 and TRBJ1-2, with 9 nucleotides matching TRBD1. V shed 3 bases and J 3 bases; nucleotides not matched to a gene: 5. CDR3 length: 15 amino acids. Germline lookup yields CDR1 KGHSH and CDR2 LQKENI. CDR3: CASSPGTGWDYGYTF. CDR3 in DNA: TGTGCCAGCTCACCGGGGACAGGGTGGGACTATGGCTACACCTTC.

The chain carries TRBV11-2 and TRBJ1-1; the match to TRBD1 covers 7 bases. The CDR3 is made up of 15 amino acids. V gave up 2 bases and J gave up 5 bases; unmatched junction bases: 8. Germline values: CDR1 SGHAT, CDR2 FQNNGV. CDR3 in DNA: TGTGCCAGCAGCTTATATGGGCAGGGGGGAACTGAAGCTTTCTTT. As protein: CASSLYGQGGTEAFF.

The gene calls are TRBV19 and TRBJ2-5; 7 bases are a match to TRBD2. CDR3 length: 13 residues. CDR1 is LNHDA, CDR2 SQIVND, per germline (reference sequence). V trimming: 7 bases; J trimming: 4 bases; junction bases outside the gene matches: 6. CDR3 bases: TGTGCCAGTAAGGCGGGAGAACGAGAGACCCAGTACTTC. Its protein is CASKAGERETQYF.

J is TRBJ2-7 and V is TRBV7-9; 8 bases map to TRBD1. This CDR3 comprises 15 residues. Trimming took 1 base from V and 2 from J; bases not matched to a gene: 4. From germline, CDR1 is SEHNR and CDR2 FQNEAQ (reference sequence). CDR3 sequence reads: CASSLVGQGTYEQYF. CDR3 DNA: TGTGCCAGCAGCTTAGTTGGACAGGGCACCTACGAGCAGTACTTC.

V gene TRBV7-2 combines with J gene TRBJ2-5; TRBD1 is a possible D gene (9 bases). Germline-derived CDR1 and CDR2 are SGHTA and FQGNSA. The V and J ends lost 8 bases and 1 base respectively, with 17 bases between them. This CDR3 comprises 15 residues. CDR3 region: CASGRGGQGQETQYF. In DNA form, the CDR3 reads TGTGCCAGCGGTCGGGGGGGACAGGGCCAAGAGACCCAGTACTTC.